The 11 T cell receptor beta chains below all came from one sample that was sequenced in a study of T cell responses to AZD1222 COVID-19 vaccine. This table comes from immunoSEQ multiplex PCR, and its TCRdb copy is limited to in-frame clones, with some not included. This sample has around 91,000 clones, with roughly 88% found just once. Sequenced here: peripheral blood, sampled on day 0 of AZD1222 vaccination. These receptors were taken from an adult in good health.

The V and J genes are TRBV10-2 and TRBJ1-1; 7 bases fit TRBD1. CDR3 length: 13 amino acids. Per the germline V gene, CDR1 is WSHSY and CDR2 is SAAADI. J gave up 11 bases and V 2 bases, and 8 bases lay outside the gene matches. CDR3 nucleotide sequence: TGCGCCAGCAGTGAGACCGGACAGGCGGCGGCTTTCTTT. Protein product: CASSETGQAAAFF.

This clone was found a few times. The gene calls are TRBV7-2 and TRBJ2-5; D call uncertain. Germline CDR1 and CDR2: SGHTA and FQGNSA. V was clipped by 3 bases and J by 5 bases, with 13 bases between them. The CDR3 extends over 14 amino acids. CDR3 nucleotides: TGTGCCAGCAGCTTCCCCGTACATCCCGAGACCCAGTACTTC. Translated: CASSFPVHPETQYF.

This clone was counted once. V usage is TRBV2 and J usage is TRBJ1-1, with 7 bases matching TRBD1. Germline V gene data show CDR1 as SNHLY and CDR2 as FYNNEI. This CDR3 is built from 14 residues. The trim removed 7 bases at V and 3 bases at J, leaving 8 bases unmatched. CDR3 nucleotide sequence: TGTGCCAGCAAAGGGCGACAGGGAGACACTGAAGCTTTCTTT. It codes for CASKGRQGDTEAFF.

The rearrangement joins TRBV19 to TRBJ2-5; no clear D gene. This CDR3 region has 13 residues. Germline V lookup: CDR1 LNHDA, CDR2 SQIVND (reference sequence). Trimming cost V 5 bases and J 1 base, with 8 bases left between them. The CDR3 nucleotides are TGTGCCAGTAGTCAGCCGCCCCAAGAGACCCAGTACTTC. It codes for CASSQPPQETQYF.

V is TRBV6-1 and J is TRBJ2-3, with unresolved D. The CDR3 runs to 12 residues. The germline V gene has CDR1 MNHNS and CDR2 SASEGT. Trimming shortened V by 2 bases and J by 5 bases, and 5 bases separated the two germline ends. The DNA of the CDR3 is TGTGCCAGCAGTGAAATAGGAGATACGCAGTATTTT. Protein: CASSEIGDTQYF.

This clone has just a few counts. V is TRBV18 and J is TRBJ2-2; TRBD2 matches at 10 bases. Germline V gene data show CDR1 as KGHSH and CDR2 as LQKENI. Trimming cost V 3 bases and J 3 bases; bases outside gene matches: 1. There are 15 residues in the CDR3. The CDR3 reads CASSPLAGDTGELFF. In DNA form, the CDR3 reads TGTGCCAGCTCACCCCTAGCGGGAGACACCGGGGAGCTGTTTTTT.

DNA of the CDR3: TGTGCCAGCAGCTTAGAGGGACTAGCGGCGAACACCGGGGAGCTGTTTTTT. It is translated as CASSLEGLAANTGELFF. J is TRBJ2-2 and V is TRBV7-2, with 11 bases identical to TRBD2. The CDR3 totals 17 residues. Germline V lookup: CDR1 SGHTA, CDR2 FQGNSA. The junction had 1 base not matched to a gene; V was cut back by 1 base and J by 0 bases.

This chain links TRBV5-4 with TRBJ1-1; no clear D gene. Germline V lookup: CDR1 SGHNT, CDR2 YYREEE (reference sequence). This CDR3 contains 14 residues. V was trimmed by 2 bases and J by 1 base, leaving 9 bases between them. The CDR3 region has the DNA TGTGCCAGCAGCTTTGCAGGAGAGAACACTGAAGCTTTCTTT. Its translation: CASSFAGENTEAFF.

The genes are TRBV4-1 and TRBJ2-7; 12 bases are shared with TRBD2. Germline V gives CDR1 MGHRA, CDR2 YSYEKL. V lost 4 bases and J lost 1; bases outside the gene matches: 8. There are 17 residues in the CDR3. CDR3 amino acids: CASSPLTSGSSSYEQYF. The CDR3 region has the DNA TGCGCCAGCAGCCCTCTGACTAGCGGGAGTAGTTCCTACGAGCAGTACTTC.

This chain links TRBV5-6 with TRBJ2-6, with D unresolved. Per the germline V gene, CDR1 is SGHDT and CDR2 is YYEEEE. Trimming took 0 bases from V and 4 from J, leaving 5 bases between them. The CDR3 is 14 amino acids. The CDR3 loop is CASSLGAGANVLTF. In nucleotides, the CDR3 is TGTGCCAGCAGCTTGGGGGCGGGGGCCAACGTCCTGACTTTC.

The CDR3 is CASSQVGPGVNGYTF. As DNA, the CDR3 is TGTGCCAGCAGCCAAGTGGGGCCAGGGGTAAATGGCTACACCTTC. This chain uses TRBV4-2 with TRBJ1-2; TRBD1 might be the D (6 bases). The CDR3 runs to 15 residues. Germline V gives CDR1 LGHNA, CDR2 YNFKEQ. Trimming took 1 base from V and 6 from J, leaving 15 bases between them.